The clone carrying this T cell receptor (beta chain) showed up just a few times. No antigen is known for it. Other DNA sequences in this sample translate to the same CDR3. This sample was included in a study of beta chain features in type 1 diabetes. On the study more broadly: Taken together, all samples contributed roughly 100 million examined sorted cells.

Study findings and constraints: Patients and controls would be equally affected if PCR favored shorter templates.

Sequenced material consisted of expressed TCRB transcripts (all of the isolated RNA was reverse transcribed). There were some 3.6 million reads on average in the naive, central memory and regulatory T cell samples. Using immunoSEQ multiplex PCR, the repertoire was profiled, and TCRdb retains in-frame clones only, with some absent. The sample yields around 400,000 clones, roughly 16% seen once. One heparinised blood draw, averaging approximately 120 mL, came from each donor. The CDR3 spans 10 residues. Germline assignment: CDR1 GTSNPN and CDR2 SVGIG (reference sequence). V was trimmed by 3 bases and J by 7 bases, leaving 3 bases between them.

Specimen: naive CD4+ T cells from blood. The clonotype originates from a woman younger than 35 in good health. The rearrangement links TRBV30 to TRBJ2-2; D unclear. The CDR3 DNA reads TGTGCCTGGAGGAGCGGGGAGCTGTTTTTT. Translation gives CAWRSGELFF.